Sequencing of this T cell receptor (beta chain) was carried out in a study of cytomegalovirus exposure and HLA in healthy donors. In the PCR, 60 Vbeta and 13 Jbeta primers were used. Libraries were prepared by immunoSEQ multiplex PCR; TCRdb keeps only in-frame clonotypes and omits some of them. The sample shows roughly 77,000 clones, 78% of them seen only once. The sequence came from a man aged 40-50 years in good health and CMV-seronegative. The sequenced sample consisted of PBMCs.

The chain's CDR3 is CASSHRTGSYNEQFF. The CDR3 DNA reads as TGCGCCAGCAGCCACCGGACAGGGAGTTACAATGAGCAGTTCTTC. The chain uses TRBV4-3 and TRBJ2-1; 8 bases map to TRBD1. The CDR3 is 15 residues long. The germline V gene has CDR1 LGHNA and CDR2 YSLEER. The J segment lost 4 bases and the V segment lost 3 bases, leaving 5 bases of the junction unmatched.